These T cell receptor beta chains were read from a single sample in a study of cytomegalovirus exposure and HLA in healthy donors. The protocol was immunoSEQ multiplex PCR, while the TCRdb copy is restricted to in-frame clones and leaves out a portion. The sample has 110,000 to 150,000 clones; over 80% are singletons. The sequencing input was PBMCs. These receptors originate from a male donor in good health and CMV-seronegative. CDR3s include the opening cysteine and the closing phenylalanine or tryptophan. The D gene is left open where the match is weak. Clone size, where shown, is once, few, many, or a class for clones that have expanded.

v_gene	d_gene	abundance	j_gene	CDR3nt	CDR3aa
TRBV6-1	TRBD1	.	TRBJ1-1	TGTGCCAGCAGTGCCGGACAGGAAAACACTGAAGCTTTCTTT	CASSAGQENTEAFF
TRBV6-5	.	.	TRBJ1-5	TGTGCCAGCAGTTACACCCACCCTCGGGGGAACCAGCCCCAGCATTTT	CASSYTHPRGNQPQHF
TRBV4-2	.	.	TRBJ2-3	TGTGCCAGCAGCCAAACACCCCCGACTCTCACAGATACGCAGTATTTT	CASSQTPPTLTDTQYF
TRBV5-4	.	.	TRBJ2-1	TGTGCCAGCAGCGGGGGGTCCCAGGGATCCTACAATGAGCAGTTCTTC	CASSGGSQGSYNEQFF
TRBV2	.	once	TRBJ2-5	TGTGCCAGCAGTGATTTGGAGGGGGCCCGGGAGACCCAGTACTTC	CASSDLEGARETQYF
TRBV7-9	.	.	TRBJ1-2	TGTTCCAGCAGCTTAGGGGGGGATGGCTACACCTTC	CSSSLGGDGYTF
TRBV4-2	TRBD1	.	TRBJ2-2	TGTGCCAGCAGCCACGTTAGACAGGGGGCCGGGGAGCTGTTTTTT	CASSHVRQGAGELFF
TRBV19	.	.	TRBJ2-3	TGTGCCAGTAGTATTGGATCCGCGGCTACCACAGATACGCAGTATTTT	CASSIGSAATTDTQYF
TRBV30	.	.	TRBJ1-1	TGTGCCTGGAGTGTACTAGAGAGCACTGAAGCTTTCTTT	CAWSVLESTEAFF
TRBV6-6	TRBD1	.	TRBJ1-4	TGTGCCAGCAGTTACCCTCCTGGACAGGGGGAGGAAAAACTGTTTTTT	CASSYPPGQGEEKLFF
TRBV2	.	.	TRBJ2-1	TGTGCCAGCAGTGAATATCGGCTAGGTGAGCAGTTCTTC	CASSEYRLGEQFF
TRBV30	TRBD2	.	TRBJ2-5	TGTGCCTGGAGTGGGGATCTAGCGGGAGAAGGGACCCAGTACTTC	CAWSGDLAGEGTQYF
TRBV15	TRBD1	.	TRBJ1-4	TGTGCCACCAGCAGACCGCCGGGGACAGCTAATGAAAAACTGTTTTTT	CATSRPPGTANEKLFF
TRBV2	.	few	TRBJ2-7	TGTGCCAGCAGTGCTATCCACGAGCAGTACTTC	CASSAIHEQYF
TRBV7-9	.	.	TRBJ1-6	TGTGCCAGCAGCCTCGGTTCACCCCTCCACTTT	CASSLGSPLHF
TRBV19	.	.	TRBJ1-5	TGTGCCAGTAGTCCACCCCGGCCAGGGGTGTCTCAGCCCCAGCATTTT	CASSPPRPGVSQPQHF
TRBV4-1	TRBD1	few	TRBJ1-3	TGCGCCAGCAGCCAATATGCTAGGGGGACAGGCAAAATCTCTGGAAACACCATATATTTT	CASSQYARGTGKISGNTIYF
TRBV5-4	TRBD2	few	TRBJ2-2	TGTGCCAGCAGCCATCGACTAGCGGGGGCCAACACCGGGGAGCTGTTTTTT	CASSHRLAGANTGELFF
TRBV5-1	.	.	TRBJ2-7	TGCGCCAGCAGCTTGGGACTTCGCCGGGGCGAGCAGTACTTC	CASSLGLRRGEQYF
TRBV29-1	TRBD1	.	TRBJ1-2	TGCAGCGTCGCGACAGGGGTCTATGGCTACACCTTC	CSVATGVYGYTF
TRBV4-1	.	.	TRBJ1-3	TGCGCCAGCAGCCAATTCGGGAGCTCTGGAAACACCATATATTTT	CASSQFGSSGNTIYF
TRBV19	.	.	TRBJ2-2	TGTGCCAGTAGTATAATTGGGGGCCAGGGGAGGGACACCGGGGAGCTGTTTTTT	CASSIIGGQGRDTGELFF
TRBV28	.	.	TRBJ1-2	TGTGCCAGCATTACGACCCAGGGTGGCTATGGCTACACCTTC	CASITTQGGYGYTF
TRBV7-2	.	.	TRBJ1-3	TGTGCCAGCAGCTTAGGCGCCACAGCCTCTGGAAACACCATATATTTT	CASSLGATASGNTIYF
TRBV5-1	.	.	TRBJ2-5	TGCGCCAGCAGGTTAGCTGGGGGGTACCAAGAGACCCAGTACTTC	CASRLAGGYQETQYF
TRBV5-4	TRBD1	once	TRBJ2-5	TGTGCCAGCAGCACGACGGGACAGGGATGGCAAGAGACCCAGTACTTC	CASSTTGQGWQETQYF
TRBV11-1	TRBD2	.	TRBJ2-1	TGTGCCAGCAGCCTGCGGGGGGATTCCTACAATGAGCAGTTCTTC	CASSLRGDSYNEQFF
TRBV4-1	TRBD1	.	TRBJ2-1	TGCGCCAGCAGCCAACGGACAGGGCTCGGTTCCTATGAGCAGTTCTTC	CASSQRTGLGSYEQFF